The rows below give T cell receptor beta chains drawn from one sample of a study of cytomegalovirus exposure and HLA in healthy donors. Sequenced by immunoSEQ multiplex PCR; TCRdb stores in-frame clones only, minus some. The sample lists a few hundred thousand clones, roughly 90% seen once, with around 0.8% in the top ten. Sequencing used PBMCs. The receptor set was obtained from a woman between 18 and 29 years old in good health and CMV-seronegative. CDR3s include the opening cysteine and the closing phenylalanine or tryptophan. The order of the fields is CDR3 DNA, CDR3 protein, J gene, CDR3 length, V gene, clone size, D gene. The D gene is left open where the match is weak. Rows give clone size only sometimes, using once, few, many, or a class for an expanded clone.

DNA: TGCGCCAGCGCCGGGACTAGACGTGAGCAGTTCTTC
CDR3: CASAGTRREQFF
J: TRBJ2-1
length: 12
V: TRBV4-1
size: NA
D: TRBD2

DNA: TGTGCCAGCTCACCCTCGGTGGCAGGATCTTACTACGAGCAGTACTTC
CDR3: CASSPSVAGSYYEQYF
J: TRBJ2-7
length: 16
V: TRBV18
size: NA
D: NA

DNA: TGTGCCACCAGCAAACCGGGACAGGGGGTGAATGAGCAGTTCTTC
CDR3: CATSKPGQGVNEQFF
J: TRBJ2-1
length: 15
V: TRBV15
size: NA
D: TRBD1

DNA: TGTGCCAGCAGCTCCGGACAGGGCCGCACAGATACGCAGTATTTT
CDR3: CASSSGQGRTDTQYF
J: TRBJ2-3
length: 15
V: TRBV7-3
size: NA
D: TRBD1

DNA: TGTGCCAGTAGTCGGGGACAGGGGTATGGCTACACCTTC
CDR3: CASSRGQGYGYTF
J: TRBJ1-2
length: 13
V: TRBV19
size: NA
D: TRBD1

DNA: TGTGCCAGCAGCACCTTTGGTGAGCGGGCTTCCTACAATGAGCAGTTCTTC
CDR3: CASSTFGERASYNEQFF
J: TRBJ2-1
length: 17
V: TRBV28
size: NA
D: NA

DNA: TGTGCCAGCAGTGAATCCGGACTTGAAGCTTTCTTT
CDR3: CASSESGLEAFF
J: TRBJ1-1
length: 12
V: TRBV25-1
size: once
D: NA

DNA: TGTGCCAGCAGCTTTTCGCCCTCGGGGAACCACGAGCAGTACTTC
CDR3: CASSFSPSGNHEQYF
J: TRBJ2-7
length: 15
V: TRBV7-3
size: few
D: NA

DNA: TGTGCCAGCAGCCAGGACTGGGCCGGGGAGCTGTTTTTT
CDR3: CASSQDWAGELFF
J: TRBJ2-2
length: 13
V: TRBV7-9
size: NA
D: NA

DNA: TGTGCCAGCAGTCCGGGGACTAGCGGGAGGGTCTATGAGCAGTTCTTC
CDR3: CASSPGTSGRVYEQFF
J: TRBJ2-1
length: 16
V: TRBV27
size: NA
D: TRBD2

DNA: TGTGCCAGCAGTTCTATATACGAGCAGTACTTC
CDR3: CASSSIYEQYF
J: TRBJ2-7
length: 11
V: TRBV27
size: once
D: NA

DNA: TGCAGCGTTAGCGGGAGTGGGGAGACCCAGTACTTC
CDR3: CSVSGSGETQYF
J: TRBJ2-5
length: 12
V: TRBV29-1
size: NA
D: TRBD2

DNA: TGTGCCAGCAGTCCAGGGACCTACGAGCAGTACTTC
CDR3: CASSPGTYEQYF
J: TRBJ2-7
length: 12
V: TRBV5-6
size: NA
D: NA

DNA: TGTGCCAGCAGCCAACGACTAGCGGAGGCGGATGAGCAGTTCTTC
CDR3: CASSQRLAEADEQFF
J: TRBJ2-1
length: 15
V: TRBV4-2
size: NA
D: TRBD2

DNA: TGTGCCAGCAGCCAAGACCTAGCGCCCAGCGGGGACGAGCAGTACTTC
CDR3: CASSQDLAPSGDEQYF
J: TRBJ2-7
length: 16
V: TRBV7-9
size: NA
D: TRBD2

DNA: TGTGCCAGCAGCCAGGACAGAGAGGGGTTCTACGAGCAGTACTTC
CDR3: CASSQDREGFYEQYF
J: TRBJ2-7
length: 15
V: TRBV5-6
size: NA
D: NA

DNA: TGTGCCACCAGCAGAGATCGTCGCCTGGAGATCTTC
CDR3: CATSRDRRLEIF
J: TRBJ2-1
length: 12
V: TRBV15
size: NA
D: NA

DNA: TGTGCCATCAGTGAGTCGTCTAGCGGGAGTCGCGAGCAGTACTTC
CDR3: CAISESSSGSREQYF
J: TRBJ2-7
length: 15
V: TRBV10-3
size: NA
D: TRBD2

DNA: TGTGCCAGCAGTTACTCGGGCGGGTATTCTGGAAACACCATATATTTT
CDR3: CASSYSGGYSGNTIYF
J: TRBJ1-3
length: 16
V: TRBV6-5
size: NA
D: NA

DNA: TGCAGTGCTACCTCCGGTTATGGCTACACCTTC
CDR3: CSATSGYGYTF
J: TRBJ1-2
length: 11
V: TRBV20-1
size: few
D: NA

DNA: TGTGCCAGCAGCCAAGCAGGGAGGGCTAGCGGGGAAACCTACGAGCAGTACTTC
CDR3: CASSQAGRASGETYEQYF
J: TRBJ2-7
length: 18
V: TRBV4-2
size: NA
D: TRBD2

DNA: TGTGCCATCAGTGAGTCTGGGGGGTTGAACACTGAAGCTTTCTTT
CDR3: CAISESGGLNTEAFF
J: TRBJ1-1
length: 15
V: TRBV10-3
size: NA
D: NA

DNA: TGTGCCAGCAGCACAGGGTACGGTGGCTACACCTTC
CDR3: CASSTGYGGYTF
J: TRBJ1-2
length: 12
V: TRBV6-4
size: few
D: NA

DNA: TGTGCCAGCAGACCAGGGTGGGGGGAGACCTACGAGCAGTACTTC
CDR3: CASRPGWGETYEQYF
J: TRBJ2-7
length: 15
V: TRBV6-5
size: NA
D: NA

DNA: TGTGCCTCCGGGGGTTTCACCTACAATGAGCAGTTCTTC
CDR3: CASGGFTYNEQFF
J: TRBJ2-1
length: 13
V: TRBV6-6
size: NA
D: NA

DNA: TGTGCCAGCAGTTTAAGGAGACTAGCGGGAGGGCCCAGATCCAGCGAGCAGTACTTC
CDR3: CASSLRRLAGGPRSSEQYF
J: TRBJ2-7
length: 19
V: TRBV27
size: NA
D: TRBD2

DNA: TGCAGCGTCCGAGCCAATGAGCAGTTCTTC
CDR3: CSVRANEQFF
J: TRBJ2-1
length: 10
V: TRBV29-1
size: NA
D: NA

DNA: TGTGCCAGCAGGCCTAGAGAGACCCAGTACTTC
CDR3: CASRPRETQYF
J: TRBJ2-5
length: 11
V: TRBV2
size: NA
D: NA

DNA: TGTGCCAGCAGCCCCGAAATCTTTATAGCGGGAGGGGTTTTGGAGACCCAGTACTTC
CDR3: CASSPEIFIAGGVLETQYF
J: TRBJ2-5
length: 19
V: TRBV5-5
size: NA
D: TRBD2

DNA: TGTGCCAGCAGGTTTCTCGAGGACACCGGGGAGCTGTTTTTT
CDR3: CASRFLEDTGELFF
J: TRBJ2-2
length: 14
V: TRBV7-8
size: NA
D: NA